The text below deals with one T cell receptor beta chain. This sample is part of a study of T cells in Graves' hyperthyroidism and ophthalmopathy. Study as a whole: At initial diagnosis, before any treatment had begun, peripheral blood was obtained.

TCR beta CDR3 sequences were amplified from RNA transcripts. First-round RT-PCR targeting the TCR CDR3 was performed with the HTBI primer set. TCRdb reanalysed the multiplex PCR reads using MiXCR and keeps one entry per CDR3 protein. The sample shows 600,000 or so distinct CDR3 sequences, 14% of them seen only once. V dropped 0 bases and J dropped 0; count of bases not matched to a gene: 5. Germline V gene sequence: CDR1 SGHDT, CDR2 YYEEEE. This CDR3 comprises 16 residues. The chain couples TRBV5-6 to TRBJ1-1; TRBD1 agrees at 7 bases. The sequence was collected from a woman aged 45-59 years with Graves' ophthalmopathy. The material sequenced was blood. Written as DNA, the CDR3 is TGTGCCAGCAGCTTGGGTCAGGGGGTAATGAACACTGAAGCTTTCTTT. Amino acids: CASSLGQGVMNTEAFF.